This T cell receptor (beta chain) comes out of a study of response to subunit inactivated influenza vaccine (dated by TCRdb to the late 2010s). Regarding the research as a whole: To follow how T cells responded to a trivalent subunit inactivated influenza vaccine, the researchers relied on deep quantitative profiling of the T cell receptor repertoire.

General findings and caveats noted by the study authors: The authors suggested that each seasonal influenza vaccination may recruit only a limited number of new T cells.

Including cysteine and phenylalanine, the CDR3 has 12 amino acids. The sequence is cut down to CDR3 DNA, 36 bases in frame from base 1. Trimming costs V 3 bases and J 10 bases, and their ends lie 9 bases apart. This clonotype was counted many times. The clone's antigen remains unknown. Per-base qualities were not stored, and no clone one base away is much larger. The receptor library was made with RT-PCR. The data were produced on an Illumina HiSeq 2500. The public reads were quality trimmed at Q25 with fastp and then assembled into clones with MiXCR by TCRdb, keeping productive beta chains. Each entry merges the rows of one CDR3 protein and shows their most common DNA and genes. The sample includes 500,000 to 600,000 distinct CDR3 sequences, with 6.5% to 8% observed a single time. The biggest ten clones account for 10% to 15% of the sample.

The rearranged chain carries TRBV12-3 or TRBV12-4 and TRBJ2-2, with TRBD2 tentatively as D gene (5 bases match). Source: PBMCs from blood, taken around 25 months after vaccination. This clonotype was obtained from a man between 50 and 69 years old who received an inactivated influenza vaccine. Donor details come from another sample of the same person, matched by shared clones. The DNA sequence reads TGTGCCAGCAGTTTCTCAGCGGTGGAGCTGTTTTTT. It codes for CASSFSAVELFF.